This T cell receptor beta chain comes out of a study of T cells after yellow fever vaccination. General observations from the study: A faster peak, day 5 versus 15, was reached by the weaker secondary response. Clones from primary vaccination mostly reappeared after the booster (96% CD4, about 85% CD8).

Of note for this clonotype: The antigen is not known.

For TCR, cDNA came from 5'RACE template switching, which added a universal primer site and UMIs. One entry per CDR3 protein results from TCRdb running MiXCR on the 5' RACE reads. The repertoire holds 95,000 to 150,000 distinct CDR3 sequences, 12% to 15% seen once, with 40% to 45% in the top ten. The CDR3 has 17 amino acids. Germline V gives CDR1 SEHNR, CDR2 FQNEAQ (reference sequence). The ends lost 3 bases at V and 0 bases at J; junction bases unmatched: 7. The chain joins TRBV7-9 to TRBJ2-1; 8 positions match TRBD2. The sample consisted of CD8+ T cells sorted from PBMCs, taken 5 days after the yellow fever booster vaccination. This TCR derives from a man between 18 and 29 years old who received the YFV17D yellow fever vaccine. The CDR3 sequence: CASSFTPGTSSYNEQFF. In nucleotides, the CDR3 is TGTGCCAGCAGCTTCACTCCCGGGACTAGCTCCTACAATGAGCAGTTCTTC.